This T cell receptor beta chain stems from a study of tumor-infiltrating lymphocytes in localized non-small cell lung cancer (dated by TCRdb to the early 2020s). As for the study more broadly: Patients whose samples were collected after neoadjuvant chemotherapy, as well as both smokers and never-smokers and several histologies, were included in the cohort. Each patient contributed resected tumor tissue and uninvolved lung tissue from the same patient, described as non-adjacent to the tumor. Flow cytometry, multiplex immunofluorescence, RNA-seq, exome sequencing and proteomics were applied to the same patients as TCR sequencing, which was one of several integrated assays. The overall ICON cohort was composed of over a hundred surgical patients with localized non-small cell lung cancer whose tumors were resected. A total of 60 or so patients were included in the paired tumor versus uninvolved lung comparison of immunoSEQ T-cell fraction.

Enrollment in ICON was initiated in April 2016, and the last patient was enrolled in September 2018. Fresh tumor and matched uninvolved tissue for in-depth immune analyses, including TCR sequencing, were collected from a subcohort of fewer than 95 patients. DNA for TCR sequencing was isolated from bulk tissue, and no cell sorting was done. The T-cell fraction in tumor and uninvolved lung tissue was provided by TCR sequencing with the immunoSEQ assay. The source study handled its data this way. For survival analysis, patients were split into high (upper tertile) and low (lower two tertiles) T-cell fraction groups and compared by log-rank test. Paired tumor versus uninvolved lung differences in T-cell fraction were tested with a signed-rank test. Here the immuneACCESS table is served through TCRdb, limited to in-frame sequences with V and J called. Missing clones are a known gap in these copies; in checked studies unresolved V genes cover under half, and the rest lacks a known reason. V and J calls and clone size follow that table, whereas D and trimming were derived from the DNA. This sample is represented by more than 10,000 clones; approximately 70% of them were singletons. The ten largest make up just under 9.5% of the sample.

CDR1 MGHDK and CDR2 SYGVNS were looked up in the germline V gene. The CDR3 has 16 amino acids, counting the end cysteine and phenylalanine. The sequence is cut down to CDR3 DNA, 48 bases in frame from base 1. Overall study outcomes, separate from this receptor: Tumor T-cell fraction from TCR sequencing was not associated with recurrence-free survival (p = 0.61). No difference in TCR-derived T-cell fraction was observed between the flow cytometry-defined immunotypes IM1 (good prognosis) and IM2 (poor prognosis). Since assay coverage differed from patient to patient depending on how much tissue was available, TCR sequencing was done for only a subset of the cohort. TCRbeta sequencing supported higher T cell infiltration in tumors than in uninvolved lung tissue, consistent with immunofluorescence CD3 counts. Different pieces of the same tissue were used for different assays, so technical variation could not be separated from intratumor heterogeneity.

Concerning this clone: What antigen it recognizes has not been identified. The record has no base qualities; no much larger clone is one base away.

The chain was built from TRBV25-1 and TRBJ2-5, with 11 bases matching TRBD2. The DNA end favors TRBJ2-7, so the J call may be wrong. The source is a human donor with non-small cell lung cancer. Sequencing was done on a sample of lung tumor tissue. The bases read TGTGCCAGCAGTCCCCCGACTAGCGGGATAGGCTACGAGCAGTACTTC. This encodes CASSPPTSGIGYEQYF.